This T cell receptor (beta chain) was obtained from a study of T cells in Graves' hyperthyroidism and ophthalmopathy. With a duration under 2 months, the hyperthyroidism was newly diagnosed in patients aged 18 to 65. PBMCs came from about 10 ml fresh peripheral blood. Trimming cost V 5 bases and J 9 bases, with 16 bases left between them. CDR1 SEHNR and CDR2 FQNEAQ come from the germline V gene (reference sequence). This CDR3 region has 13 residues. Authors of the study amplified TCR beta CDR3 regions from RNA transcripts. A first-round RT-PCR of the TCR CDR3 used the HTBI primer set. TCRdb re-called the multiplex PCR reads through MiXCR, storing one row per CDR3 protein. The sample shows a few hundred thousand distinct CDR3 sequences, approximately 15% of them seen only once. This clonotype was recorded many times. Its antigen is as yet unknown. Broader study findings: Model predictions of ophthalmopathy came a median approximately 6 months before onset. Most clonotypes that expanded in the thyroid above 0.001 also showed up in blood.

Sequencing input: blood. This chain joins TRBV7-9 and TRBJ1-1; tentative D call: TRBD1 (6 bases). The TCR was taken from a man aged 25 to 40 with Graves' hyperthyroidism that later progressed to Graves' ophthalmopathy. The CDR3 DNA reads as TGTGCCAGCAGCCCAAGACAGGCAGGCCAAGCTTTCTTT. Translated, it gives CASSPRQAGQAFF.